This TCR beta chain was obtained from a study of T cell responses to AZD1222 COVID-19 vaccine. Across the study: The study pooled second doses at about 4 or about 12 weeks. Notes on the study in general: Clonal diversity may have been underestimated in mostly white British donors.

A remark on this clone: What it recognizes is unknown.

Sequencing was performed with immunoSEQ multiplex PCR; in TCRdb, only in-frame clones are kept and a portion is missing. The top ten hold roughly 3.7% of the sample, which has more than 110,000 clones, 92% seen once. Germline loops: CDR1 ENHRY, CDR2 SYGVKD. The CDR3 spans 12 residues. Deletions cut 10 bases from V and 0 bases from J, with 4 bases between. The V gene is TRBV10-3, the J gene TRBJ2-6; D is undetermined. The source of this sequence is an adult in good health. Sequences were derived from peripheral blood, sampled on day 0 of AZD1222 vaccination. The CDR3 sequence is CATSSGANVLTF. CDR3 coding DNA: TGTGCCACGTCCTCTGGGGCCAACGTCCTGACTTTC.